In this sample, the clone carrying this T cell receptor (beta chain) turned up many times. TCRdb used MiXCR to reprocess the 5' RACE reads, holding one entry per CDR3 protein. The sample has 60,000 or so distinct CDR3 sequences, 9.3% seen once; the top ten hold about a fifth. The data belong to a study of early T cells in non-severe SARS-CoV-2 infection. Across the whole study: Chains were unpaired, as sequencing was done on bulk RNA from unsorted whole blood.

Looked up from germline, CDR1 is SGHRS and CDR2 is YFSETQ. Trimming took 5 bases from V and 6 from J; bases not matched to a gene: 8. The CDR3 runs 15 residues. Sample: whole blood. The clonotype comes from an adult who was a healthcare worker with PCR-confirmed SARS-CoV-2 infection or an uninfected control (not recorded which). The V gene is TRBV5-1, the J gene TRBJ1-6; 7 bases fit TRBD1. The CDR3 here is CASRPRGGINSPLHF. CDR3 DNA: TGCGCCAGCAGACCCAGGGGGGGCATTAATTCACCCCTCCACTTT.